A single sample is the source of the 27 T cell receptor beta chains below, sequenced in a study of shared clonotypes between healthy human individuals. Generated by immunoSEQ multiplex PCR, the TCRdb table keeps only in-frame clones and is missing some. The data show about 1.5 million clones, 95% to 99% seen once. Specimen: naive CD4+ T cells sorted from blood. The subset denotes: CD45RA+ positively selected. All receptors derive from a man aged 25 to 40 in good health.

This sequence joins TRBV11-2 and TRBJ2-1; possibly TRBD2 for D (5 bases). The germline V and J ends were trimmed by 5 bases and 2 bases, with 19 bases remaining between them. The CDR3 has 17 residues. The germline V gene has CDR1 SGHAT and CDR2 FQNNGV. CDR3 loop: CASSPVGERWPYNEQFF. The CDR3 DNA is TGTGCCAGCAGCCCCGTGGGAGAGCGATGGCCCTACAATGAGCAGTTCTTC.

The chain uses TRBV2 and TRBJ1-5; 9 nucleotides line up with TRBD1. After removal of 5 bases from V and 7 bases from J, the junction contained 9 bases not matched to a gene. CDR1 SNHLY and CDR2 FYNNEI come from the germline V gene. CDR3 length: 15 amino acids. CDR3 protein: CASSRTGTGNQPQHF. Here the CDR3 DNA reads TGTGCCAGCAGTCGGACCGGGACAGGGAACCAGCCCCAGCATTTT.

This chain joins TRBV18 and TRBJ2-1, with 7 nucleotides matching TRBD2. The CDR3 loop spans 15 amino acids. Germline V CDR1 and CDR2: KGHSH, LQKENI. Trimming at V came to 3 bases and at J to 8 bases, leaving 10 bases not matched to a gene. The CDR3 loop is CASSPAKSGVYEQFF. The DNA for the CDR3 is TGTGCCAGCTCACCGGCTAAAAGCGGGGTCTATGAGCAGTTCTTC.

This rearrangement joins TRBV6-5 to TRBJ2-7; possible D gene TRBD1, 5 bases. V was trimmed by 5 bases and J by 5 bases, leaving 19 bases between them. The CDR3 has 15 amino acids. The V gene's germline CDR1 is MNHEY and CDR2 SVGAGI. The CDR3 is CASSLLGVSPNEQYF. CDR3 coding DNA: TGTGCCAGCAGTCTTCTAGGGGTATCGCCTAACGAGCAGTACTTC.

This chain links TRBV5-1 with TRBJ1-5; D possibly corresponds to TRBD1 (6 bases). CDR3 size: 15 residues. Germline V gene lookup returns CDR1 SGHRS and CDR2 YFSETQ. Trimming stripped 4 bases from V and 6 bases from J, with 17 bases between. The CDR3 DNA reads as TGCGCCAGCAGCCCGGAGGGGGAGGGAACTCAGCCCCAGCATTTT. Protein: CASSPEGEGTQPQHF.

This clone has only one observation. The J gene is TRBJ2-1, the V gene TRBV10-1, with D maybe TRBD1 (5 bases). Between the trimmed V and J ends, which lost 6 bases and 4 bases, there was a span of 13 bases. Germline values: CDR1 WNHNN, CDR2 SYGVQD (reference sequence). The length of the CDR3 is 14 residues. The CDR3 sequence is CASSLNRGYNEQFF. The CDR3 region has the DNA TGCGCCAGCAGCCTAAATAGGGGTTACAATGAGCAGTTCTTC.

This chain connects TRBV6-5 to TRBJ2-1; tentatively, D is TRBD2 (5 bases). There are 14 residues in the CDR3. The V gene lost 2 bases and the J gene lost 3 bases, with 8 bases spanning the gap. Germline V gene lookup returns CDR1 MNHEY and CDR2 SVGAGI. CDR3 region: CASSYGGLYNEQFF. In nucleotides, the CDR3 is TGTGCCAGCAGTTACGGAGGCCTCTACAATGAGCAGTTCTTC.

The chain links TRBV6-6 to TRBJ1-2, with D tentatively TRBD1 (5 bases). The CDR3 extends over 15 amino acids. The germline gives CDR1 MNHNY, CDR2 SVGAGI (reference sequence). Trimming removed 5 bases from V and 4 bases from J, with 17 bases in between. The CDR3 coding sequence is TGTGCCAGCAGTCAACTCCGGGGACGCAGCTATGGCTACACCTTC. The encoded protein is CASSQLRGRSYGYTF.

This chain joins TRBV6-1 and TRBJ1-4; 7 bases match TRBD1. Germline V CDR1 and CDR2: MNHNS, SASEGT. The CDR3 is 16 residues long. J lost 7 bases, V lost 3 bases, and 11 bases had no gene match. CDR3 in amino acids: CASSDPQGPRGEKLFF. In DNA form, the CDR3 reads TGTGCCAGCAGTGACCCACAGGGGCCAAGGGGTGAAAAACTGTTTTTT.

CDR3 protein: CASSLGGGQNYETQYF. The CDR3 DNA is TGCGCCAGCAGCTTGGGTGGGGGCCAGAACTACGAGACCCAGTACTTC. This chain joins TRBV5-1 and TRBJ2-5; D might be TRBD1 (6 bases). In germline, CDR1 is SGHRS, CDR2 YFSETQ. CDR3 size: 16 residues. Trimming took 0 bases from V and 5 from J, leaving 17 bases between them.

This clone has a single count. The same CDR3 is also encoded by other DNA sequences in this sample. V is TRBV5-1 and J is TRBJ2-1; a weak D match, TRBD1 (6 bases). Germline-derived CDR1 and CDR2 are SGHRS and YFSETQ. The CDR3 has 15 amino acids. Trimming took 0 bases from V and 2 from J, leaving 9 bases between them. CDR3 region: CASSLAGQAYNEQFF. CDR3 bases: TGCGCCAGCAGCTTGGCGGGACAAGCCTACAATGAGCAGTTCTTC.

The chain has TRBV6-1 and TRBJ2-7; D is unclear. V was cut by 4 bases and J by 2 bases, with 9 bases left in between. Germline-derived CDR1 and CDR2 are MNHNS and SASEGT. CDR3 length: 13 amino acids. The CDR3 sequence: CASSAALTYEQYF. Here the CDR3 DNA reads TGTGCCAGCAGTGCAGCCTTGACCTACGAGCAGTACTTC.

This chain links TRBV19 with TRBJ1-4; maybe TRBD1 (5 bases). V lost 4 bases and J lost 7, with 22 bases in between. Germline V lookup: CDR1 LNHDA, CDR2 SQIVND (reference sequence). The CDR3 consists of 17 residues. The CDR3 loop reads CASSTREGRLAGEKLFF. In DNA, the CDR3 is TGTGCCAGTAGTACCAGGGAAGGGCGGCTGGCGGGTGAAAAACTGTTTTTT.

CDR3: CAWSERTEAFF. CDR3 DNA: TGTGCCTGGAGTGAGAGAACTGAAGCTTTCTTT. This sequence joins TRBV30 and TRBJ1-1; unclear D gene. The CDR3 has 11 amino acids. Looked up from germline, CDR1 is GTSNPN and CDR2 is SVGIG (reference sequence). V lost 1 base to trimming and J lost 5 bases, with 5 bases between them.

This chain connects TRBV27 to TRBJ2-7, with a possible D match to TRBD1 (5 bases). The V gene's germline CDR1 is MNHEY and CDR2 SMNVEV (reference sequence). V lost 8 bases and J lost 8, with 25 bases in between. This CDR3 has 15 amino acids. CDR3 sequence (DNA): TGTGCCAGCTCCGACTTTAGGGGCCTTCCTACGAAGCAGTACTTC. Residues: CASSDFRGLPTKQYF.

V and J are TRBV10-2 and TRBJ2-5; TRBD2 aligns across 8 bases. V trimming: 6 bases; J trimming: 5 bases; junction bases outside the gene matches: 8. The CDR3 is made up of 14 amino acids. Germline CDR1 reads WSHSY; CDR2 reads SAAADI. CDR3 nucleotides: TGCGCCAGCAGGAAAAGAAGCGGGAGTGAGACCCAGTACTTC. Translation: CASRKRSGSETQYF.

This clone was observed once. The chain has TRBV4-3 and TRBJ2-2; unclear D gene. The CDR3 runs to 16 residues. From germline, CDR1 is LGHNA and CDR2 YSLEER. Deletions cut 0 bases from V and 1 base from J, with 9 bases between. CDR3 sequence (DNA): TGCGCCAGCAGCCAAGATCTCGGGCAGAACACCGGGGAGCTGTTTTTT. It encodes CASSQDLGQNTGELFF.

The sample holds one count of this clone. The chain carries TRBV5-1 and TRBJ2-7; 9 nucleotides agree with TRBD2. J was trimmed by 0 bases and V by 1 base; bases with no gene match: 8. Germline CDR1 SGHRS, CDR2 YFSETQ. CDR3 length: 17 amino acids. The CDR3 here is CASSLTSSGASSYEQYF. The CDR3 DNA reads TGCGCCAGCAGCTTGACGTCTAGCGGGGCTAGCTCCTACGAGCAGTACTTC.

This chain's CDR3 is CASSSNTGIANTEAFF. The CDR3 nucleotides read TGCGCCAGCAGCTCGAACACAGGGATAGCTAACACTGAAGCTTTCTTT. This chain uses TRBV5-1 with TRBJ1-1; D might be TRBD1 (6 bases). Germline assignment: CDR1 SGHRS and CDR2 YFSETQ. CDR3 length: 16 amino acids. Deletions cut 3 bases from V and 2 bases from J, with 17 bases between.

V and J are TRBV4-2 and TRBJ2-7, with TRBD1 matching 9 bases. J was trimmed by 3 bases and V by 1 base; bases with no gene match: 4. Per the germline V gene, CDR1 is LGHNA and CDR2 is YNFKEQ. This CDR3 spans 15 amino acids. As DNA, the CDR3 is TGTGCCAGCAGCCAAGGGGGACAGGGCAACTACGAGCAGTACTTC. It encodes CASSQGGQGNYEQYF.

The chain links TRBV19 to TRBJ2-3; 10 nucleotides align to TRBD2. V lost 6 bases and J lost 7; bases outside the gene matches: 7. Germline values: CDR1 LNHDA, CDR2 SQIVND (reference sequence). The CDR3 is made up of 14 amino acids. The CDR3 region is CASSPAGGPNTQYF. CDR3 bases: TGTGCCAGTAGCCCAGCGGGAGGGCCAAATACGCAGTATTTT.

This chain's CDR3 is CASSGGTSGSSYNEQFF. CDR3 sequence (DNA): TGCGCCAGCAGCGGCGGGACTAGCGGTAGCTCCTACAATGAGCAGTTCTTC. V and J are TRBV5-1 and TRBJ2-1, with 11 bases that match TRBD2. The J segment lost 0 bases and the V segment lost 4 bases, leaving 6 bases of the junction unmatched. The CDR3 sequence is 17 residues long. Germline lookup yields CDR1 SGHRS and CDR2 YFSETQ.

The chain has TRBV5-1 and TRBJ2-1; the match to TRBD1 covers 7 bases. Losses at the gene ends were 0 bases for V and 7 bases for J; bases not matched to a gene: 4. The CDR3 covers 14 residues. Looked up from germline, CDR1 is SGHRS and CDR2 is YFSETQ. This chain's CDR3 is CASSLEGARNEQFF. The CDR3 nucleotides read TGCGCCAGCAGCTTGGAGGGGGCTAGGAATGAGCAGTTCTTC.

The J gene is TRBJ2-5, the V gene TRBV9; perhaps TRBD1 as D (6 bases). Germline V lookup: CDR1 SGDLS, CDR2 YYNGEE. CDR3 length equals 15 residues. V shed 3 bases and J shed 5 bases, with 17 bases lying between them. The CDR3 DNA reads TGTGCCAGCAGCGATAGAGGACAGATCGGGGAGACCCAGTACTTC. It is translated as CASSDRGQIGETQYF. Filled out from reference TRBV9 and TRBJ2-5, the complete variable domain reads DSGVTQTPKHLITATGQRVTLRCSPRSGDLSVYWYQQSLDQGLQFLIQYYNGEERAKGNILERFSAQQFPDLHSELNLSSLELGDSALYFCASSDRGQIGETQYFGPGTRLLVL.

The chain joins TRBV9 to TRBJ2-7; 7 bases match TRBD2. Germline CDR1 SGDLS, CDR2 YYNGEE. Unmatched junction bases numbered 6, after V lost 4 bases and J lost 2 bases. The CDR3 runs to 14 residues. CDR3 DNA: TGTGCCAGCAGCCTCACGGGAGGCCCCTACGAGCAGTACTTC. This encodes CASSLTGGPYEQYF.

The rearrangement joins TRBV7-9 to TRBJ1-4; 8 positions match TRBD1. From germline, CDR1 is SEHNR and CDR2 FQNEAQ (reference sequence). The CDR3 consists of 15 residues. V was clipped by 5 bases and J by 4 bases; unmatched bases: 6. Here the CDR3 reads CASSTGTGRNEKLFF. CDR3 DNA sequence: TGTGCCAGCAGCACCGGGACAGGACGTAATGAAAAACTGTTTTTT.

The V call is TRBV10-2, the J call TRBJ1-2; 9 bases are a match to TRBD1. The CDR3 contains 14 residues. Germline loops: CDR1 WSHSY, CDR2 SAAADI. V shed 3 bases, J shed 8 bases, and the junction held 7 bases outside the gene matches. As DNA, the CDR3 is TGCGCCAGCAGTGACCCCGGGACAGGGAGAGGCTACACCTTC. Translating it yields CASSDPGTGRGYTF.